These 27 T cell receptor beta chains share one sample of origin, sequenced in a study of CD8+ T cells in alopecia areata. RNA extraction and reverse transcription yielded cDNA as sequencing template. The assay was immunoSEQ multiplex PCR, and TCRdb's table has in-frame clones only and misses some. The data contain 70,000 or so clones, approximately 60% of them singletons. The sequencing here drew on CD8+ T cells sorted from blood, taken at week 0. All receptors derive from a human donor with alopecia areata.

This clone has just a few counts. The chain combines TRBV4-1 with TRBJ2-7; TRBD2 matches at 10 bases. The CDR3 consists of 14 residues. Trimming took 3 bases from V and 6 from J; bases not matched to a gene: 5. Per germline, CDR1 MGHRA and CDR2 YSYEKL. CDR3 sequence reads: CASSQLAGVGEQYF. The DNA for the CDR3 is TGCGCCAGCAGCCAGCTAGCGGGGGTAGGCGAGCAGTACTTC.

This chain links TRBV5-1 with TRBJ1-2; no clear D gene. V lost 3 bases and J 6 bases, leaving 6 bases between the germline ends. The germline gives CDR1 SGHRS, CDR2 YFSETQ. This CDR3 is built from 11 residues. CDR3 in DNA: TGCGCCAGCAGCTCCATAGATGGCTACACCTTC. Protein: CASSSIDGYTF.

The chain links TRBV29-1 to TRBJ2-1, with D unclear. Germline lookup yields CDR1 SQVTM and CDR2 ANQGSEA. The CDR3 is 10 residues long. The CDR3 DNA reads as TGCAGTATCGTTACGAATGAGCAGTTCTTC. This sequence encodes CSIVTNEQFF.

The chain links TRBV28 to TRBJ2-5; TRBD2 matches 13 bases. CDR1 is MDHEN and CDR2 is SYDVKM in the germline V gene. The CDR3 is 15 residues long. Trimming removed 5 bases from V and 5 bases from J; junction bases left unmatched: 5. This CDR3 is CASSPTSGRRETQYF. The DNA for the CDR3 is TGTGCCAGCAGTCCGACTAGCGGGAGGAGGGAGACCCAGTACTTC.

This chain joins TRBV7-9 and TRBJ1-1; tentative D call: TRBD1 (6 bases). CDR1 is SEHNR, CDR2 FQNEAQ, per germline (reference sequence). The CDR3 runs to 13 residues. The germline V and J ends were trimmed by 5 bases and 1 base, with 8 bases remaining between them. The CDR3 spells CASSPGQNTEAFF. As DNA, the CDR3 is TGTGCCAGCAGCCCGGGACAGAACACTGAAGCTTTCTTT.

This chain joins TRBV21-1 and TRBJ2-4; the table names TRBD2, a call not compared with the DNA. TRBV21-1 is marked as a pseudogene. CDR3 length equals 16 residues. The DNA for the CDR3 is TGTGCCAGCAGCAAAGGGATAGCGGTAGCCAAAAACATTCAGTACTTC. Protein product: CASSKGIAVAKNIQYF.

The V and J genes are TRBV14 and TRBJ2-1, with a weak D call TRBD2 (5 bases). In germline, CDR1 is SGHDN, CDR2 FVKESK. The CDR3 length is 14 residues. V shed 8 bases and J shed 0 bases, with 11 bases lying between them. The CDR3 DNA sequence: TGTGCCAGCTCCTTGGGGAGCTCCTACAATGAGCAGTTCTTC. This translates into CASSLGSSYNEQFF.

The rearrangement links TRBV6-5 to TRBJ1-1; D call uncertain. Germline values: CDR1 MNHEY, CDR2 SVGAGI. Trimming took 6 bases from V and 1 from J, leaving 9 bases between them. CDR3 length: 13 residues. Here the CDR3 DNA reads TGTGCCAGCAGCGCCGGGAGGAACACTGAAGCTTTCTTT. It encodes CASSAGRNTEAFF.

The V gene is TRBV4-2, the J gene TRBJ1-1; no definite D call. V lost 5 bases and J 0 bases, leaving 7 bases between the germline ends. CDR3 length equals 13 residues. The germline V gene encodes CDR1 LGHNA and CDR2 YNFKEQ. The CDR3 sequence: CASSAGMNTEAFF. The CDR3 DNA reads as TGTGCCAGCAGCGCGGGGATGAACACTGAAGCTTTCTTT.

This chain links TRBV29-1 with TRBJ2-1; 9 nucleotides align to TRBD2. V lost 2 bases and J lost 1; bases outside the gene matches: 3. Looked up from germline, CDR1 is SQVTM and CDR2 is ANQGSEA. The CDR3 loop spans 15 amino acids. The CDR3 DNA reads TGCAGCGTTGAATTTAGCGGGAGATCCTACAATGAGCAGTTCTTC. Its protein product is CSVEFSGRSYNEQFF.

The table lists this clone with a count of one. V is TRBV7-9 and J is TRBJ1-1; 8 bases map to TRBD1. The J segment lost 0 bases and the V segment lost 9 bases, leaving 12 bases of the junction unmatched. The length of the CDR3 is 16 residues. CDR1 and CDR2 (germline): SEHNR, FQNEAQ (reference sequence). CDR3 in DNA: TGTGCCAGTCAAAATCCCCAGGGGGCTGTGAACACTGAAGCTTTCTTT. This codes for CASQNPQGAVNTEAFF.

This clone has more than one count but fewer than ten. The CDR3 here is CASSFRGPYYEQYF. For the CDR3, the DNA is TGTGCCAGCAGTTTTCGGGGGCCCTACTACGAGCAGTACTTC. This rearrangement joins TRBV27 to TRBJ2-7; perhaps D is TRBD1 or TRBD2 (6 bases each). V was shortened by 3 bases and J by 3 bases, with 12 bases between the two germline ends. This CDR3 is 14 amino acids long. Germline values: CDR1 MNHEY, CDR2 SMNVEV (reference sequence).

CDR3 DNA: TGCGCCAGCAGCTCCGAAGTTAACTCAGGGGACCGAAATGAGCAGTTCTTC. It specifies CASSSEVNSGDRNEQFF. The chain joins TRBV5-1 to TRBJ2-1; tentative D call: TRBD1 (6 bases). This CDR3 has 17 amino acids. The V gene's germline CDR1 is SGHRS and CDR2 YFSETQ. With 3 bases removed from V and 7 bases from J, the gap between germline ends came to 23 bases.

The chain joins TRBV15 to TRBJ2-1; 7 positions match TRBD2. The V gene's germline CDR1 is LNHNV and CDR2 YYDKDF (reference sequence). The CDR3 extends over 16 amino acids. V dropped 0 bases and J dropped 4; count of bases not matched to a gene: 6. CDR3 in DNA: TGTGCCACCAGCAGAGAATCCAGACTAGCTTACAATGAGCAGTTCTTC. As protein: CATSRESRLAYNEQFF. Full variable domain (rest looked up from reference TRBV15 and TRBJ2-1): DAMVIQNPRYQVTQFGKPVTLSCSQTLNHNVMYWYQQKSSQAPKLLFHYYDKDFNNEADTPDNFQSRRPNTSFCFLDIRSPGLGDTAMYLCATSRESRLAYNEQFFGPGTRLTVL.

This sequence joins TRBV29-1 and TRBJ2-1; D is unclear. The CDR3 runs 13 residues. V was cut by 7 bases and J by 3 bases, with 13 bases left in between. In germline, CDR1 is SQVTM, CDR2 ANQGSEA. The CDR3 loop is CSARAQDYNEQFF. Here the CDR3 DNA reads TGCAGCGCCCGGGCTCAGGACTACAATGAGCAGTTCTTC.

The genes are TRBV4-1 and TRBJ2-2, with a tentative D call TRBD1 (6 bases). The germline CDR1 and CDR2 sequences are MGHRA and YSYEKL. The length of the CDR3 is 13 residues. The V and J ends lost 9 bases and 1 base respectively, with 9 bases between them. CDR3 DNA sequence: TGCGCCAGGGGGGCGCAGAACACCGGGGAGCTGTTTTTT. Translated: CARGAQNTGELFF.

V gene TRBV7-7 combines with J gene TRBJ2-2, with D unresolved. Germline CDR1 SSHAT, CDR2 FNYEAQ (reference sequence). V was clipped by 4 bases and J by 5 bases, with 11 bases between them. CDR3 size: 14 residues. CDR3 nucleotide sequence: TGTGCCAGCAGCTCCGAACCTCGGACCGGGGAGCTGTTTTTT. This gives the protein CASSSEPRTGELFF.

This clone was recorded only once. The CDR3 DNA sequence: TGTGCCAGCAGCGGACTAGCTCGACTCGACGATGAGCAGTTCTTC. Translating gives CASSGLARLDDEQFF. The J gene is TRBJ2-1, the V gene TRBV2; TRBD2 aligns across 8 bases. V lost 6 bases, J lost 8 bases, and 12 bases stayed unmatched. The germline V gene has CDR1 SNHLY and CDR2 FYNNEI. There are 15 residues in the CDR3.

The chain is built from TRBV14 and TRBJ1-1; no clear D gene. Germline CDR1 and CDR2: SGHDN and FVKESK. Between the trimmed V and J ends, which lost 0 bases and 11 bases, there was a span of 10 bases. There are 12 residues in the CDR3. The CDR3 nucleotides are TGTGCCAGCAGCCAAGATAAGGTCTGGGCTTTCTTT. Its protein product is CASSQDKVWAFF.

Details on this clone: Distinct nucleotide sequences in the sample also encode this CDR3. The chain recombines TRBV27 with TRBJ1-1, with unresolved D. The germline gives CDR1 MNHEY, CDR2 SMNVEV (reference sequence). Trimming stripped 3 bases from V and 0 bases from J, with 5 bases between. The length of the CDR3 is 13 residues. The CDR3 sequence is CASSFGLNTEAFF. CDR3 sequence (DNA): TGTGCCAGCAGTTTTGGGTTGAACACTGAAGCTTTCTTT.

This clone was observed a few times. J is TRBJ2-3 and V is TRBV29-1; the D is unclear. CDR1 is SQVTM and CDR2 is ANQGSEA in the germline V gene. Between the trimmed V and J ends, which lost 7 bases and 1 base, there was a span of 3 bases. The CDR3 loop spans 10 amino acids. In DNA form, the CDR3 reads TGCAGCGCTGGCACAGATACGCAGTATTTT. Protein: CSAGTDTQYF.

This clone was detected only a few times. The chain uses TRBV5-1 and TRBJ2-7; 10 nucleotides align to TRBD1. Trimming removed 3 bases from V and 3 bases from J; junction bases left unmatched: 0. This CDR3 region has 13 residues. The germline V gene encodes CDR1 SGHRS and CDR2 YFSETQ. CDR3 DNA sequence: TGCGCCAGCAGCTGGACAGGGGGCTACGAGCAGTACTTC. Its translation is CASSWTGGYEQYF.

The genes are TRBV7-9 and TRBJ2-3, with D possibly being TRBD1 (6 bases). V gave up 5 bases and J gave up 0 bases, with 9 bases separating them. The CDR3 length is 14 residues. Germline V gene sequence: CDR1 SEHNR, CDR2 FQNEAQ (reference sequence). The CDR3 region is CASSLRGSTDTQYF. The CDR3 DNA reads TGTGCCAGCAGCCTAAGGGGGAGCACAGATACGCAGTATTTT.

The chain has TRBV7-2 and TRBJ1-4; TRBD1 is a possible D gene (5 bases). Germline values: CDR1 SGHTA, CDR2 FQGNSA. The CDR3 is 16 amino acids. Trimming left V 3 bases short and J 8 bases short, with 19 bases between. The CDR3 DNA follows: TGTGCCAGCAGCTTTCCCGGGGGACGGAGATTGGAAAAACTGTTTTTT. Its protein product is CASSFPGGRRLEKLFF.

This clone came up once. This sequence joins TRBV9 and TRBJ2-7; TRBD1 agrees at 8 bases. CDR1 is SGDLS and CDR2 is YYNGEE in the germline V gene. The CDR3 sequence is 16 residues long. After removal of 3 bases from V and 2 bases from J, the junction contained 10 bases not matched to a gene. CDR3 sequence (DNA): TGTGCCAGCAGCGGTACAGGGGGAGGTAACCCCTACGAGCAGTACTTC. Translation: CASSGTGGGNPYEQYF.

The V call is TRBV29-1, the J call TRBJ2-1, with 12 positions matching TRBD2. This CDR3 is 15 amino acids long. V shed 2 bases, J shed 5 bases, and the junction held 4 bases outside the gene matches. The V gene's germline CDR1 is SQVTM and CDR2 ANQGSEA. In DNA, the CDR3 is TGCAGCGTTGAACTAGCGGGAGGGCCTAACAATGAGCAGTTCTTC. This codes for CSVELAGGPNNEQFF.

The chain has TRBV5-1 and TRBJ2-5, with 7 bases fitting TRBD1. The CDR3 has 15 residues. The germline V gene has CDR1 SGHRS and CDR2 YFSETQ. V was clipped by 6 bases and J by 5 bases; unmatched bases: 13. For the CDR3, the DNA is TGCGCCAGCATCCCTGGAGAGGGGGCAAGGGAGACCCAGTACTTC. It specifies CASIPGEGARETQYF.